This T cell receptor (beta chain) originates from a study of shared clonotypes between healthy human individuals. Whole-study context: Per-donor plates numbered three CD4 naive, three CD4 memory, two CD8 naive and one CD8 memory. Overall study findings and caveats: Rarefaction curves obtained for sorted subsets showed sequencing incomplete despite large depth.

To note about this clone: What it binds is unknown.

Trimming at V came to 5 bases and at J to 3 bases, leaving 7 bases not matched to a gene. The CDR3 has 16 residues. Germline V gene sequence: CDR1 MNHEY, CDR2 SMNVEV (reference sequence). The test was conducted at deep level. The authors loaded 150 to 250 ng DNA, 30,000 to 35,000 T cell genomes, into sorted-subset replicate PCRs. TCRdb's table, derived via immunoSEQ multiplex PCR, lists solely in-frame clones and lacks some. The data show around 2,000,000 clones, around 96% seen once. The naive CD8 subset, CD45RO-negative cells positively selected for CCR7, excluded terminally differentiated effector memory CD45RA+ cells.

The V and J genes are TRBV27 and TRBJ1-6; 7 bases fit TRBD1. This sequence originates from a man aged 18 to 30 in good health. Sample: naive CD8+ T cells sorted from blood. This CDR3 is CASSLGNRGYNSPLHF. CDR3 nucleotide sequence: TGTGCCAGCAGTCTAGGTAACAGGGGCTATAATTCACCCCTCCACTTT.